These T cell receptor beta chains were read from a single sample in a study of blood T cell repertoires in COVID-19. Measured with immunoSEQ multiplex PCR; TCRdb has only the in-frame clones, and not every one. The top ten hold roughly 3.1% of the sample, which has about 160,000 clones, 77% seen once. What was sequenced was peripheral blood. Receptors originate from a man in his 70s with acute or convalescent COVID-19. Both conserved end residues are part of each CDR3. Each record gives: clone size, CDR3 length, D gene, V gene, J gene, CDR3 protein, CDR3 DNA. A D gene is named only where the DNA matches it firmly. Part of the rows lack a size; the others show once, few, many or a class for expanded clones.

-	13	-	TRBV12-3/TRBV12-4	TRBJ2-3	CASRIPGADTQYF	TGTGCCAGCAGAATCCCAGGGGCAGATACGCAGTATTTT
-	15	TRBD1	TRBV19	TRBJ1-2	CASSRQGAPNYGYTF	TGTGCCAGTAGTAGACAGGGGGCCCCTAACTATGGCTACACCTTC
-	16	-	TRBV24-1	TRBJ1-6	CATPRVGRRRGLTLHF	TGTGCCACCCCACGGGTCGGGCGACGACGGGGGTTGACCCTCCACTTT
-	16	TRBD2	TRBV5-1	TRBJ2-2	CASSLERGGAAGELFF	TGCGCCAGCAGCTTGGAGCGCGGGGGGGCCGCCGGGGAGCTGTTTTTT
-	16	TRBD2	TRBV7-9	TRBJ2-3	CASSQTSGGLTDTQYF	TGTGCCAGCAGCCAAACTAGCGGGGGGCTCACAGATACGCAGTATTTT
-	15	TRBD2	TRBV6-5	TRBJ2-7	CASSYSRGVAYEQYF	TGTGCCAGCAGTTACTCTCGGGGGGTGGCCTACGAGCAGTACTTC
-	16	TRBD1	TRBV5-1	TRBJ1-1	CASSWQGAGGNTEAFF	TGCGCCAGCAGCTGGCAGGGGGCAGGGGGGAACACTGAAGCTTTCTTT
-	14	TRBD1	TRBV19	TRBJ1-4	CASSNRGTVEKLFF	TGTGCCAGTAGTAACCGAGGGACAGTGGAAAAACTGTTTTTT
-	13	TRBD1	TRBV5-1	TRBJ1-2	CASSQQGNYGYTF	TGCGCCAGCAGCCAACAGGGGAACTATGGCTACACCTTC
-	14	TRBD1	TRBV5-1	TRBJ1-6	CASSQGTGDSPLHF	TGCGCCAGCAGCCAGGGGACAGGAGATTCACCCCTCCACTTT
-	14	-	TRBV30	TRBJ2-2	CAWSRGGHTGELFF	TGTGCCTGGAGTAGGGGGGGTCACACCGGGGAGCTGTTTTTT
-	13	TRBD1	TRBV12-3/TRBV12-4	TRBJ2-3	CASRQGSTDTQYF	TGTGCCAGCAGACAGGGGTCCACAGATACGCAGTATTTT
-	13	TRBD2	TRBV24-1	TRBJ2-1	CATSDPGGRKQFF	TGTGCCACCAGTGATCCGGGGGGGAGGAAGCAGTTCTTC
few	15	TRBD1	TRBV27	TRBJ1-2	CASSSGDSSNYGYTF	TGTGCCAGCAGTTCTGGGGACAGCTCTAACTATGGCTACACCTTC
few	15	TRBD1	TRBV6-1	TRBJ1-5	CASSESTGVRQPQHF	TGTGCCAGCAGTGAATCGACAGGGGTTCGTCAGCCCCAGCATTTT
-	13	TRBD1	TRBV2	TRBJ2-5	CANGQGPLETQYF	TGTGCCAACGGACAGGGACCCTTGGAGACCCAGTACTTC
-	13	TRBD1	TRBV25-1	TRBJ1-4	CASGTGVNEKLFF	TGTGCCAGCGGGACAGGGGTTAATGAAAAACTGTTTTTT
-	14	TRBD2	TRBV29-1	TRBJ2-7	CSVERGESTYEQYF	TGCAGCGTTGAGCGGGGGGAATCCACCTACGAGCAGTACTTC
-	16	-	TRBV6-1	TRBJ1-4	CASSGENLAVNEKLFF	TGTGCCAGCAGTGGGGAGAATTTAGCCGTAAATGAAAAACTGTTTTTT
few	17	TRBD1	TRBV18	TRBJ1-6	CASSPRRDREMRSPLHF	TGTGCCAGCTCACCACGCCGGGACAGGGAAATGAGGTCACCCCTCCACTTT
few	16	-	TRBV28	TRBJ1-5	CASSLMSGLSNQPQHF	TGTGCCAGCAGTTTAATGTCAGGGTTAAGCAATCAGCCCCAGCATTTT
-	11	-	TRBV2	TRBJ2-7	CASSERYEQYF	TGTGCCAGCAGTGAGCGCTACGAGCAGTACTTC
-	15	TRBD1	TRBV4-2	TRBJ2-5	CASSPKQGALETQYF	TGTGCCAGCAGTCCGAAACAGGGGGCCTTGGAGACCCAGTACTTC
-	17	TRBD1	TRBV24-1	TRBJ1-5	CATSDIAGQVVNQPQHF	TGTGCCACCAGTGACATTGCGGGACAGGTAGTGAATCAGCCCCAGCATTTT